This TCR beta chain was recorded in a study of graft-versus-host responses after intestinal transplantation. Study as a whole: Transplants were multivisceral, liver-intestinal, or isolated intestinal. Among the recipients, all got anti-thymocyte globulin induction and then tacrolimus and steroids for 2 to 3 years. Study-level findings and limits: There was an association between peak levels of circulating GvH clones and early post-transplant HvG declines. Detected in recipient marrow were GvH clones, some of which were first observed in ileum or blood.

Here immunoSEQ multiplex PCR was the method, and the copy in TCRdb shows in-frame clones only, minus some. The sample consists of some 90,000 clones, approximately 90% of them appearing once. About this clone itself: Its specificity is not known.

Germline V gene sequence: CDR1 MDHEN, CDR2 SYDVKM. The CDR3 is made up of 16 amino acids. Unmatched junction bases numbered 9, after V lost 5 bases and J lost 0 bases. This specimen consisted of unstimulated CD8+ T cells sorted from spleen or lymph node cells, obtained before transplant. The V call is TRBV28, the J call TRBJ1-1; 7 bases fit TRBD1. This TCR derives from a human donor who was the organ donor for an intestinal transplant. CDR3 in DNA: TGTGCCAGCAGTCAAGAGACAGGGAGCATGAACACTGAAGCTTTCTTT. Translation gives CASSQETGSMNTEAFF.